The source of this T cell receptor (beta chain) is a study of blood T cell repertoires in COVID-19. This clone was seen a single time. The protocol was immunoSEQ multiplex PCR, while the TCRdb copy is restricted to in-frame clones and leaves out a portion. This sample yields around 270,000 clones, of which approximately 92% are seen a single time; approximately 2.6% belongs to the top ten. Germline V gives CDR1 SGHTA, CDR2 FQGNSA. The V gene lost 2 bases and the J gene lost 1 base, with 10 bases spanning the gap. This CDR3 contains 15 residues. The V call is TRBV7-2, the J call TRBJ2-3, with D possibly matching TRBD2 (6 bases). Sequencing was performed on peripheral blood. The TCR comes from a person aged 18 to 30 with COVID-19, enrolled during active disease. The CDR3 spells CASSLLQRGTDTQYF. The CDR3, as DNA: TGTGCCAGCAGCTTATTGCAGCGGGGCACAGATACGCAGTATTTT.